The rows below give T cell receptor beta chains drawn from one sample of a study of OX40 agonist ivuxolimab in advanced cancers. Sequenced by immunoSEQ multiplex PCR; TCRdb stores in-frame clones only, minus some. The table shows some 77,000 clones, with roughly 91% occurring only once. The material sequenced was CD4+ or CD8+ T cells sorted from blood, taken in a trial of the OX40 agonist ivuxolimab. The receptors shown here come from an adult with an advanced solid tumor such as melanoma, head and neck, liver or kidney cancer. The CDR3 runs from the conserved cysteine through the conserved F or W. A D gene is named only where the DNA matches it firmly. Clone size is stated in some rows and not others, as once, few, many or a class when expanded.

>TRBJ2-2|TRBV18|NA|TRBD2
TGTGCCAGCTCACCAATCCTTTGGACTAGCGGGGGATCGGCCGGGGAGCTGTTTTTT
CASSPILWTSGGSAGELFF
>TRBJ1-2|TRBV6-5|NA|NA
TGTGCCAGCAGTTACTCCACCGGGAGGGGGGTCTATGGCTACACCTTC
CASSYSTGRGVYGYTF
>TRBJ2-5|TRBV7-6|NA|TRBD2
TGTGCCAGCGCGGGGCGGGAGACCCCAGAGACCCAGTACTTC
CASAGRETPETQYF
>TRBJ1-4|TRBV6-1|NA|TRBD1
TGTGCCAGCAGTGACACAGGGGGATCGACTAATGAAAAACTGTTTTTT
CASSDTGGSTNEKLFF
>TRBJ2-1|TRBV19|NA|TRBD2
TGTGCCAGTAGTCCAACTAGCGGGGGGCTCTCCTACAATGAGCAGTTCTTC
CASSPTSGGLSYNEQFF
>TRBJ2-2|TRBV7-9|NA|NA
TGTGCCAGCAGCTTAGCGCTGCAAAACACCGGGGAGCTGTTTTTT
CASSLALQNTGELFF
>TRBJ1-1|TRBV4-3|once|TRBD1
TGCGCCAGCAGCACGCGGACGACAGGGAGCACTGAAGCTTTCTTT
CASSTRTTGSTEAFF
>TRBJ2-3|TRBV7-8|NA|NA
TGTGCCAGCAGCTTAGTCGGGGAGTTAGATACGCAGTATTTT
CASSLVGELDTQYF
>TRBJ2-4|TRBV5-6|NA|NA
TGTGCCAGCAGCTTGCCCCGTAGGGCCAAAAACATTCAGTACTTC
CASSLPRRAKNIQYF
>TRBJ1-1|TRBV6-1|once|NA
TGTGCCAGTCCACCGCCTACTAACACTGAAGCTTTCTTT
CASPPPTNTEAFF
>TRBJ2-1|TRBV18|NA|TRBD2
TGTGCCAGCTCACCAGGGACTAGCGGGATCTATGAGCAGTTCTTC
CASSPGTSGIYEQFF
>TRBJ1-4|TRBV7-2|NA|NA
TGTGCCAGCAGCCCAGGCTGGGGATTCGGTAATGAAAAACTGTTTTTT
CASSPGWGFGNEKLFF
>TRBJ2-1|TRBV7-9|NA|TRBD1
TGTGCCAGCAGCCATGAGCGGGACAGGGGGTTCGGTGAGCAGTTCTTC
CASSHERDRGFGEQFF
>TRBJ1-6|TRBV6-5|NA|TRBD1
TGTGCCAGCAGAACCCTCGGGACAGATAATTCACCCCTCCACTTT
CASRTLGTDNSPLHF
>TRBJ1-1|TRBV5-1|NA|NA
TGCGCCAGCAGCCTGGCCCCGGACACTGAAGCTTTCTTT
CASSLAPDTEAFF
>TRBJ2-2|TRBV5-5|NA|NA
TGTGCCAGCAGCCAGTTGCCCCCCGTGGGGTTTTCCGGGGAGCTGTTTTTT
CASSQLPPVGFSGELFF
>TRBJ2-3|TRBV27|NA|NA
TGTGCCAGCAGTTCCGTTTTTGATACGCAGTATTTT
CASSSVFDTQYF
>TRBJ2-3|TRBV7-2|NA|TRBD2
TGTGCCAGCAGCTCGGGACTAGCCCTATTGACCACGGAGTATTTT
CASSSGLALLTTEYF
>TRBJ2-2|TRBV6-1|NA|NA
TGTGCCAGCAGACAGGGAGTCGGGGAGCTGTTTTTT
CASRQGVGELFF
>TRBJ2-1|TRBV19|NA|TRBD1
TGTGCCAGTTCGACAGGGAGCTCCTACAATGAGCAGTTCTTC
CASSTGSSYNEQFF
>TRBJ1-1|TRBV5-1|NA|NA
TGCGCCAGCAGCTTGGAGGGAAACACTGAAGCTTTCTTT
CASSLEGNTEAFF
>TRBJ2-2|TRBV6-5|few|NA
TGTGCCAGCAGTTATCAGGGAGCCGGGGAGCTGTTTTTT
CASSYQGAGELFF
>TRBJ2-1|TRBV7-9|NA|TRBD1
TGTGCCAGCAGCCCGGGACAGGTAAACAATGAGCAGTTCTTC
CASSPGQVNNEQFF
>TRBJ1-1|TRBV2|NA|NA
TGTGCCAGCAGTGAAGGGGATCAAACAGTCCTTGAAGCTTTCTTT
CASSEGDQTVLEAFF
>TRBJ1-2|TRBV5-5|NA|TRBD1
TGTGCCAGCAGTCGAACAGGGGACGGCTACACCTTC
CASSRTGDGYTF
>TRBJ2-3|TRBV12-5|NA|NA
TGTGCTAGCACTCTCGGAGTCAGCACAGATACGCAGTATTTT
CASTLGVSTDTQYF
>TRBJ1-1|TRBV9|NA|NA
TGTGCCAGCACCAGGGACCTGAACACTGAAGCTTTCTTT
CASTRDLNTEAFF
>TRBJ2-1|TRBV6-1|NA|NA
TGTGCCAGACCTGATAGTGAGCAGTTCTTC
CARPDSEQFF
>TRBJ1-2|TRBV5-8|NA|NA
TGTGCCATCACGGGGAGGGTAGACTATGGCTACACCTTC
CAITGRVDYGYTF
>TRBJ2-3|TRBV29-1|NA|TRBD2
TGCAGCGTTGAAGGCGGGAGTAGCACAGATACGCAGTATTTT
CSVEGGSSTDTQYF
>TRBJ2-7|TRBV4-3|once|TRBD2
TGCGCCAGCAGCCAAGAAGGACTAGCGGGAGAGCAGTACTTC
CASSQEGLAGEQYF
>TRBJ2-3|TRBV18|NA|NA
TGTGCCAGCTCACCACCGGGACTCCTCCACACAGATACGCAGTATTTT
CASSPPGLLHTDTQYF
>TRBJ2-3|TRBV19|NA|TRBD2
TGTGCCAGTAGTTCGCCCCGGGGCGGGGGGTTCACAGATACGCAGTATTTT
CASSSPRGGGFTDTQYF
>TRBJ1-4|TRBV7-8|NA|NA
TGTGCCAGCAGCTTGGCTCGGGGGGCGGGTGAAAAACTGTTTTTT
CASSLARGAGEKLFF
>TRBJ1-4|TRBV6-5|NA|NA
TGTGCCAGCAGTTACTCGCCAGATGGTGGGGAAGTCGGACTGTTTTTT
CASSYSPDGGEVGLFF
>TRBJ1-6|TRBV14|NA|TRBD1
TGTGCCAGCAGCCAAGCAGTACCGGGACAGGGTACTTCACCCCTCCACTTT
CASSQAVPGQGTSPLHF
>TRBJ2-2|TRBV10-1|NA|TRBD2
TGCGCCAGCAGTGTGGCGACTAGCGGAAGCGGGGAGCTGTTTTTT
CASSVATSGSGELFF
>TRBJ2-1|TRBV7-2|NA|NA
TGTGCCAGCAGCTTAGACAAAACCTACAATGAGCAGTTCTTC
CASSLDKTYNEQFF
>TRBJ2-5|TRBV27|NA|NA
TGTGCCAGCAGTCCCAATAATCGGGAGACCCAGTACTTC
CASSPNNRETQYF
>TRBJ2-2|TRBV6-5|NA|NA
TGTGCCAGCCAAACGAGCACCGGGGAGCTGTTTTTT
CASQTSTGELFF
>TRBJ2-7|TRBV30|NA|NA
TGTGCCTGGAGTACCTACGAGCAGTACTTC
CAWSTYEQYF
>TRBJ1-5|TRBV14|NA|TRBD1
TGTGCCAGCAGCTCTCCCGGGACAGGCAATCAGCCCCAGCATTTT
CASSSPGTGNQPQHF